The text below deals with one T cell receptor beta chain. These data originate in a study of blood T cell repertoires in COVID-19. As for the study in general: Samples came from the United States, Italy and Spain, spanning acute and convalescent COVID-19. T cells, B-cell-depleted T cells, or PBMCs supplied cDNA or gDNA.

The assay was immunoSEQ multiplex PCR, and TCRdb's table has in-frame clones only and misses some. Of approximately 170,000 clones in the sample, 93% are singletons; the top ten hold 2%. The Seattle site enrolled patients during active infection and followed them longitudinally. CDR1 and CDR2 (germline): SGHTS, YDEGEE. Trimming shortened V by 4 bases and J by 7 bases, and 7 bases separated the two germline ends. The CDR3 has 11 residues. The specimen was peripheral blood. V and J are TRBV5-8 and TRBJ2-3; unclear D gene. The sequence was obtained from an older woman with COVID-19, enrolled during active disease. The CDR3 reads CASSPVYTQYF. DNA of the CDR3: TGTGCCAGCAGCCCCGTCTATACGCAGTATTTT.